This TCR beta chain stems from a study of somatic mutations in cytotoxic T cells in rheumatoid arthritis. About the study: The authors flow-sorted some V beta antibody-stained T-cell populations at nearly 100% purity, including V beta1+ cells that they sequenced for TCRB. Findings of the study overall: The CD8+ clonality of rheumatoid arthritis patients increased with age, whereas that of healthy controls did not.

This clone was recorded once. Its antigen is unidentified. Sequenced by immunoSEQ multiplex PCR; TCRdb stores in-frame clones only, minus some. This table holds about 17,000 clones, around 80% found once. This CDR3 comprises 14 residues. CDR1 MGHRA and CDR2 YSYEKL come from the germline V gene. Trimming at V came to 4 bases and at J to 10 bases, leaving 7 bases not matched to a gene. The chain links TRBV4-1 to TRBJ1-6, with 7 bases aligning to TRBD1. This TCR was recovered from an adult with rheumatoid arthritis. Sequencing was carried out using CD8+ T cells sorted from blood. The CDR3 is CASSPTGSGSPLHF. The DNA for the CDR3 is TGCGCCAGCAGCCCGACAGGGTCCGGGTCACCCCTCCACTTT.